The 22 T cell receptor beta chains listed next were all sequenced from one sample in a study of glioma-infiltrating T cells. Using RNA template, CDR3s of TCR alpha and beta were amplified with iRepertoire arm-PCR. Using its own MiXCR run on the multiplex PCR reads, TCRdb lists one record per CDR3 protein. The data hold approximately 3,100 distinct CDR3 sequences, with just over 85% observed a single time. Sequencing was carried out using glioma tissue, nonneoplastic brain tissue, or PBMCs (not recorded which). These receptors were taken from a human donor with low-grade glioma or glioblastoma, undergoing nonglioma brain surgery, or in good health (not recorded which).

Comment on this clonotype: The library was designed around alpha chains, so this beta chain is a stray read whose abundance carries little weight. V usage is TRBV20-1 and J usage is TRBJ2-1; TRBD2 matches at 9 bases. The germline CDR1 and CDR2 sequences are DFQATT and SNEGSKA (reference sequence). Trimming took 5 bases from V and 12 from J; bases not matched to a gene: 17. The CDR3 has 15 amino acids. Written as DNA, the CDR3 is TGCAGTGCTCGGACCAGACTAGCGGAAACCTTCGGGCAGTTCTTC. This encodes CSARTRLAETFGQFF.

Worth noting for this clonotype: This beta chain is a stray sequence in a library constructed for alpha chains; its clone size is not meaningful. The CDR3 sequence is CSASARDTQYF. CDR3 coding DNA: TGCAGTGCCTCAGCTAGGGATACGCAGTATTTT. The rearrangement joins TRBV20-1 to TRBJ2-3, with unresolved D. V was trimmed by 6 bases and J by 6 bases, leaving 10 bases between them. CDR3 length: 11 residues. The germline V gene encodes CDR1 DFQATT and CDR2 SNEGSKA (reference sequence).

As concerns this clonotype: Because this beta chain is a stray read in a library intended to capture alpha chains, its abundance should not be given much weight. The chain employs TRBV7-2 and TRBJ2-5, with a weak D call TRBD2 (6 bases). The CDR3 totals 15 residues. The germline V and J ends were trimmed by 5 bases and 3 bases, with 16 bases remaining between them. Germline CDR1 reads SGHTA; CDR2 reads FQGNSA. In DNA, the CDR3 is TGTGCCAGCAGCCGGGACTCGAGCGGTAAAGAGACCCAGTACTTC. It specifies CASSRDSSGKETQYF.

Worth noting for this clonotype: This beta chain represents an off-target read in a library built for alpha chains; its size is of limited meaning. The rearrangement links TRBV28 to TRBJ2-7; perhaps TRBD1 as D (5 bases). CDR3 size: 14 residues. Trimming stripped 6 bases from V and 2 bases from J, with 14 bases between. Germline V lookup: CDR1 MDHEN, CDR2 SYDVKM. The CDR3 DNA reads as TGTGCCAGCAGCCCCTTGGACAATGCCTACGAGCAGTACTTC. Translated: CASSPLDNAYEQYF.

Concerning this clonotype itself: Being off target in a library aimed at alpha chains, this beta chain has a size of little meaning. The chain carries TRBV28 and TRBJ2-7, with TRBD1 matching over 9 bases. CDR1 is MDHEN, CDR2 SYDVKM, per germline. The CDR3 has 13 residues. V was pared by 6 bases and J by 7 bases, with 7 bases of the junction left unmatched. The CDR3 here is CASSLYRGREQYF. CDR3 nucleotide sequence: TGTGCCAGCAGCCTCTACAGGGGGCGAGAGCAGTACTTC.

In regard to this clonotype: A library made for alpha chains picked up this beta chain off target, so its size means little. The chain carries TRBV15 and TRBJ2-5, with D maybe TRBD2 (5 bases). Germline V gene lookup returns CDR1 LNHNV and CDR2 YYDKDF (reference sequence). The CDR3 spans 13 residues. Trimming pared 3 bases from V and 6 bases from J, leaving 11 bases between. The CDR3 coding sequence is TGTGCCACCAGCAGCTGGGAGACGAAGACCCAGTACTTC. Amino acids: CATSSWETKTQYF. Together with reference TRBV15 and TRBJ2-5, the CDR3 gives the full variable domain: DAMVIQNPRYQVTQFGKPVTLSCSQTLNHNVMYWYQQKSSQAPKLLFHYYDKDFNNEADTPDNFQSRRPNTSFCFLDIRSPGLGDTAMYLCATSSWETKTQYFGPGTRLLVL.

As to this clonotype: Because this beta chain is a stray read in a library intended to capture alpha chains, its abundance should not be given much weight. V is TRBV28 and J is TRBJ1-5; D not certain. Germline CDR1 and CDR2: MDHEN and SYDVKM. The V gene lost 5 bases and the J gene lost 0 bases, with 14 bases spanning the gap. The CDR3 runs 16 residues. For the CDR3, the DNA is TGTGCCAGCAGTGCAAGACCGAGATATAGCAATCAGCCCCAGCATTTT. Residues: CASSARPRYSNQPQHF.

Worth noting for this clonotype: This beta chain is a stray read from a library made for alpha chains; its abundance is not meaningful. This chain joins TRBV24-1 and TRBJ2-3, with D tentatively TRBD2 (5 bases). Germline loops: CDR1 KGHDR, CDR2 SFDVKD. Between the trimmed V and J ends, which lost 1 base and 6 bases, there was a span of 10 bases. CDR3 length equals 14 residues. The CDR3 region has the DNA TGTGCCACCAGTGATTTAGCGGATGCGGATACGCAGTATTTT. As protein: CATSDLADADTQYF.

This clonotype was recorded a few times. For a library built for alpha chains, this beta chain is a stray read; little rests on its size. The gene calls are TRBV20-1 and TRBJ2-2, with a weak D call TRBD2 (6 bases). Germline V lookup: CDR1 DFQATT, CDR2 SNEGSKA (reference sequence). This CDR3 comprises 12 residues. The germline V and J ends were trimmed by 6 bases and 4 bases, with 9 bases remaining between them. CDR3 sequence reads: CSAGGITGELFF. Written as DNA, the CDR3 is TGCAGTGCGGGAGGTATCACCGGGGAGCTGTTTTTT.

Comments on this clonotype: This beta chain came through as a stray read in a library set up for alpha chains, and its size says little. CDR3 bases: TGTGCCAGCAGAACAGGGTCCGGCGAGCAGTACTTC. Its translation: CASRTGSGEQYF. This chain joins TRBV28 and TRBJ2-7; possibly TRBD1 for D (6 bases). In germline, CDR1 is MDHEN, CDR2 SYDVKM. The CDR3 contains 12 residues. Trimming pared 6 bases from V and 6 bases from J, leaving 12 bases between.

Note on this clonotype: This beta chain lies outside the target of a library built for alpha chains; its clone size means little. The chain combines TRBV7-9 with TRBJ1-1, with D hard to call. The CDR3 sequence is 11 residues long. Trimming cost V 8 bases and J 7 bases, with 11 bases left between them. The germline V gene encodes CDR1 SEHNR and CDR2 FQNEAQ (reference sequence). The DNA for the CDR3 is TGTGCCAGCTCGGGATTCCTTGAAGCTTTCTTT. As protein: CASSGFLEAFF.

About this clonotype itself: This beta chain is a stray sequence in a library constructed for alpha chains; its clone size is not meaningful. This chain connects TRBV7-2 to TRBJ2-7, with TRBD2 matching 8 bases. CDR1 SGHTA and CDR2 FQGNSA come from the germline V gene. After removal of 8 bases from V and 2 bases from J, the junction contained 5 bases not matched to a gene. The CDR3 is 13 residues long. The CDR3 reads CASETGGTYEQYF. Written as DNA, the CDR3 is TGTGCCAGCGAGACGGGAGGGACCTACGAGCAGTACTTC.

A word on this clonotype: At one end the junction does not follow the germline gene, possibly because of a read error. The library was built for alpha chains, so this beta chain is an off-target read and its size means little. V is TRBV28 and J is TRBJ1-3; 8 nucleotides agree with TRBD1. The CDR3 is 13 residues long. Germline V gene lookup returns CDR1 MDHEN and CDR2 SYDVKM. CDR3 in amino acids: CVSQDRGRNTIYF. The CDR3 bases are TGTGTCAGCCAAGACAGGGGTCGAAACACCATATATTTT.

Points on this clonotype: This beta chain is a stray sequence in a library constructed for alpha chains; its clone size is not meaningful. The chain couples TRBV10-3 to TRBJ1-1; D perhaps matches TRBD1 (5 bases). The V gene's germline CDR1 is ENHRY and CDR2 SYGVKD. V was clipped by 2 bases and J by 5 bases, with 9 bases between them. The CDR3 consists of 13 residues. The CDR3 nucleotides read TGTGCCATCAGTGAGCAGGGAGGGACTGAAGCTTTCTTT. This encodes CAISEQGGTEAFF.

Comments on this clonotype: This beta chain is an off-target read within a library intended for alpha chains, so its frequency means little. The V call is TRBV24-1, the J call TRBJ1-2; TRBD1 agrees at 7 bases. Germline loops: CDR1 KGHDR, CDR2 SFDVKD. This CDR3 is built from 13 residues. V was clipped by 6 bases and J by 6 bases; unmatched bases: 6. The CDR3 DNA reads TGTGCCACCAGTCGACAGGGAGACAATGGCTACACCTTC. Translating gives CATSRQGDNGYTF.

A remark on this clonotype: A library prepared for alpha chains yielded this beta chain as an off-target read; its size is of little meaning. The chain couples TRBV28 to TRBJ1-3; D unresolved. This CDR3 comprises 11 residues. Germline V gene lookup returns CDR1 MDHEN and CDR2 SYDVKM. V was cut by 6 bases and J by 0 bases, with 0 bases left in between. CDR3 residues: CASSSGNTIYF. As DNA, the CDR3 is TGTGCCAGCAGCTCTGGAAACACCATATATTTT.

In regard to this clonotype: This beta chain is a stray sequence in a library constructed for alpha chains; its clone size is not meaningful. The chain carries TRBV6-1 and TRBJ2-7; D uncertain. The V end was cut by 7 bases, the J end by 5 bases, with 12 bases between. The germline CDR1 and CDR2 sequences are MNHNS and SASEGT. This CDR3 has 12 residues. The CDR3 sequence: CASTGPIHEQYF. CDR3 bases: TGTGCCAGCACCGGACCCATCCACGAGCAGTACTTC.

This clonotype was recorded once. This beta chain lies outside the target of a library built for alpha chains; its clone size means little. This rearrangement joins TRBV20-1 to TRBJ1-3; 7 nucleotides line up with TRBD1. V shed 0 bases and J 4 bases; nucleotides not matched to a gene: 3. CDR3 size: 14 residues. Looked up from germline, CDR1 is DFQATT and CDR2 is SNEGSKA (reference sequence). The CDR3 DNA reads as TGCAGTGCTAGAGAGGACAGGTCGGGAAACACCATATATTTT. This encodes CSAREDRSGNTIYF.

In regard to this clonotype: Being off target in a library aimed at alpha chains, this beta chain has a size of little meaning. CDR3 sequence reads: CASSFYQGYSGNTIYF. The CDR3 nucleotides read TGTGCCAGCAGTTTCTATCAGGGGTACTCTGGAAACACCATATATTTT. J is TRBJ1-3 and V is TRBV12-3 or TRBV12-4; possibly TRBD1 for D (6 bases). The CDR3 consists of 16 residues. The V and J ends lost 3 bases and 0 bases respectively, with 12 bases between them.

About this clonotype: This beta chain was picked up by a library intended for alpha chains and is off target, so its count carries little meaning. The chain employs TRBV12-3 or TRBV12-4 and TRBJ1-5; TRBD1 matches 8 bases. V was pared by 5 bases and J by 0 bases, with 6 bases of the junction left unmatched. CDR3 length: 16 amino acids. The CDR3 nucleotides are TGTGCCAGCAGTAGGACAGGGCCGTATAGCAATCAGCCCCAGCATTTT. Amino acids: CASSRTGPYSNQPQHF.

To note about this clonotype: The library was designed around alpha chains, so this beta chain is a stray read whose abundance carries little weight. The chain has TRBV5-6 and TRBJ1-1; the D is unclear. This CDR3 is 13 amino acids long. Trimming took 3 bases from V and 1 from J, leaving 7 bases between them. Germline V lookup: CDR1 SGHDT, CDR2 YYEEEE. The CDR3 protein is CASSSTRNTEAFF. The CDR3 coding sequence is TGTGCCAGCAGCTCAACACGGAACACTGAAGCTTTCTTT.

Comments on this clonotype: Being off target in a library aimed at alpha chains, this beta chain has a size of little meaning. The J gene is TRBJ1-6, the V gene TRBV7-9; 7 nucleotides align to TRBD1. The length of the CDR3 is 13 residues. CDR1 is SEHNR, CDR2 FQNEAQ, per germline (reference sequence). Losses at the gene ends were 2 bases for V and 15 bases for J; bases not matched to a gene: 7. The CDR3 DNA is TGTGCCAGCAGCTTACAGGGAGGGACAGACCTCCACTTT. It encodes CASSLQGGTDLHF.